This T cell receptor beta chain appears in the sequencing data of a study of blood T cell repertoires in COVID-19. Study information: The origin of the acute and convalescent COVID-19 samples was the United States, Italy and Spain.

Trimming shortened V by 5 bases and J by 1 base, and 11 bases separated the two germline ends. CDR1 and CDR2 from the germline V gene are SGHTA and FQGNSA. This CDR3 region has 14 residues. Assay used: immunoSEQ multiplex PCR; TCRdb lists only in-frame clones, some missing. Altogether hundreds of thousands of clones are present, around 82% being singletons, with the ten largest covering approximately 5.3%. Sequenced material: peripheral blood. The chain recombines TRBV7-2 with TRBJ1-1; possible D gene TRBD1, 6 bases. The TCR originated in a man at least 80 years old with acute or convalescent COVID-19. CDR3 sequence reads: CASSTRDKNTEAFF. For the CDR3, the DNA is TGTGCCAGCAGCACTAGGGACAAGAACACTGAAGCTTTCTTT.